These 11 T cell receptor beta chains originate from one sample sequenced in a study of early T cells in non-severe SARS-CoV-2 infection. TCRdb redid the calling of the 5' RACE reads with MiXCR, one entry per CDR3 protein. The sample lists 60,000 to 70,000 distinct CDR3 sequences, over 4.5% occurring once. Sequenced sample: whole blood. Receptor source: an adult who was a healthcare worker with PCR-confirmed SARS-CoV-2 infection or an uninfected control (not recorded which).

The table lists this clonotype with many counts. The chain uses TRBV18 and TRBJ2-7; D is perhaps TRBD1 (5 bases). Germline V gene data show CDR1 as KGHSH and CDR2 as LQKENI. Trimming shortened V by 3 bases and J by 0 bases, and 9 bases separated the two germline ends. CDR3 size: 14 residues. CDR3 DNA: TGTGCCAGCTCACCGGACATGTTCTCCTACGAGCAGTACTTC. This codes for CASSPDMFSYEQYF.

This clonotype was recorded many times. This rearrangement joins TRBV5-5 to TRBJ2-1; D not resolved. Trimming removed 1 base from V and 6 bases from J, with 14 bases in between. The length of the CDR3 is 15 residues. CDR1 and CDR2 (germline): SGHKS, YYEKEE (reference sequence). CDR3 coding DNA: TGTGCCAGCAGCTTGTATCTCTCTGGAACCAATGAGCAGTTCTTC. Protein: CASSLYLSGTNEQFF.

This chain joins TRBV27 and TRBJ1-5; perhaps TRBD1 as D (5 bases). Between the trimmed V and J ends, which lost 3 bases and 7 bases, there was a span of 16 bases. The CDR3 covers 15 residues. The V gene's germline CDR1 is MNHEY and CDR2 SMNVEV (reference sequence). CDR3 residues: CASSFRFDGGQPQHF. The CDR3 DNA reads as TGTGCCAGCAGTTTTCGTTTCGACGGGGGACAGCCCCAGCATTTT.

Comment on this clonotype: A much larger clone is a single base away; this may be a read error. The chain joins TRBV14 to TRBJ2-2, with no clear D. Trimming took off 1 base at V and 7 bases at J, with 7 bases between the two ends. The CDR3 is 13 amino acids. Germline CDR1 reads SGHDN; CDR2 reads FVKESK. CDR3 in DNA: TGTGCCAGCAGCCAAGCATTTATCGGGGAGCTGTTTTTT. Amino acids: CASSQAFIGELFF.

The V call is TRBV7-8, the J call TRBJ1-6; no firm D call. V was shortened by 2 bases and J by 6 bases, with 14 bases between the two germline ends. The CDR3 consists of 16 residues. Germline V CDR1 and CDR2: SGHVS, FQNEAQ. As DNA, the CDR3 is TGTGCCAGCAGCTTAACCTGGCGGCTTGGTAATTCACCCCTCCACTTT. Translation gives CASSLTWRLGNSPLHF.

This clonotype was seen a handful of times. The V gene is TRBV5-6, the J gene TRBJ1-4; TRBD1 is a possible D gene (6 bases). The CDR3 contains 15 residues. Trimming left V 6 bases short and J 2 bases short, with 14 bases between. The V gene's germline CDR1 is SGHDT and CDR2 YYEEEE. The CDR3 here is CASKDYRETNEKLFF. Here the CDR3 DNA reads TGTGCCAGCAAAGATTACAGGGAGACTAATGAAAAACTGTTTTTT.

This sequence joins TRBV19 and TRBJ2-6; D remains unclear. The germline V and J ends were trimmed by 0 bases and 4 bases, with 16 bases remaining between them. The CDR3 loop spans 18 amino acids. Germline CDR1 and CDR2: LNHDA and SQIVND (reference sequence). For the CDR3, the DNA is TGTGCCAGTAGTATAGATTACGGCAGCGTATCAGGGGCCAACGTCCTGACTTTC. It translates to CASSIDYGSVSGANVLTF. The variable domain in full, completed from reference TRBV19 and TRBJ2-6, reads DGGITQSPKYLFRKEGQNVTLSCEQNLNHDAMYWYRQDPGQGLRLIYYSQIVNDFQKGDIAEGYSVSREKKESFPLTVTSAQKNPTAFYLCASSIDYGSVSGANVLTFGAGSRLTVL.

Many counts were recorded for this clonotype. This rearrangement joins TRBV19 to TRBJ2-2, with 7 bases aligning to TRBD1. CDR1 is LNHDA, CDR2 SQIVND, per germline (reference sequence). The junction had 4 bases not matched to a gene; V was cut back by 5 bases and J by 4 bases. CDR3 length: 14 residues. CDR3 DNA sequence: TGTGCCAGTAGTGAGGGACAGTCCACCGGGGAGCTGTTTTTT. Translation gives CASSEGQSTGELFF.

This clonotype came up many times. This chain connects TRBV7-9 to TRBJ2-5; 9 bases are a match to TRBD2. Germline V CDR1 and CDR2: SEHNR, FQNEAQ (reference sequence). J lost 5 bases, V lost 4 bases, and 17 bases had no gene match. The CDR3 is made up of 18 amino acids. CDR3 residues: CASSSPLRLAGSGETQYF. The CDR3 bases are TGTGCCAGCAGCTCGCCCCTACGTCTAGCGGGGTCTGGGGAGACCCAGTACTTC. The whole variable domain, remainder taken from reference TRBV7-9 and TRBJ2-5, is DTGVSQNPRHKITKRGQNVTFRCDPISEHNRLYWYRQTLGQGPEFLTYFQNEAQLEKSRLLSDRFSAERPKGSFSTLEIQRTEQGDSAMYLCASSSPLRLAGSGETQYFGPGTRLLVL.

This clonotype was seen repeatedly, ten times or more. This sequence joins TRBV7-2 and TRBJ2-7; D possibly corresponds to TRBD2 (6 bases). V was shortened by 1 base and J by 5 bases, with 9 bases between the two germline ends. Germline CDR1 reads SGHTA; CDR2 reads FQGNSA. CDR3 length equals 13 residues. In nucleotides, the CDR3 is TGTGCCAGCAGCTTAGATTGGGGGGACGAGCAGTACTTC. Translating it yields CASSLDWGDEQYF.

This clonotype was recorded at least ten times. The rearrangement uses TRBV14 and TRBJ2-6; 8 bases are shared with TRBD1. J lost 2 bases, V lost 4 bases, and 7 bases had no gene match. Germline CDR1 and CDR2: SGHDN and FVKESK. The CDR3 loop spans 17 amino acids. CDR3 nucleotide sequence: TGTGCCAGCAGCCCGTGGACAGGGCAGGCTGGGGCCAACGTCCTGACTTTC. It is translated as CASSPWTGQAGANVLTF.